This T cell receptor (beta chain) was sequenced in a study of blood T cell repertoires in COVID-19. Study background: Both acute and convalescent COVID-19 samples were obtained from the United States, Italy and Spain.

The CDR3 spans 15 residues. Germline V lookup: CDR1 MNHNS, CDR2 SASEGT. The V end lost 2 bases, the J end lost 4 bases, and 11 bases lay between the germline ends. Sequencing used immunoSEQ multiplex PCR; TCRdb keeps in-frame clones, though not all of them. The sample contains about 130,000 clones, about 82% of which appear only once. This sequence was found in a human donor in a cohort sampled during active COVID-19. The sample consisted of peripheral blood. V is TRBV6-1 and J is TRBJ2-2; D unclear. The CDR3 DNA is TGTGCCAGCAGTGAAATGGCGGTTTCCACCGGGGAGCTGTTTTTT. Residues: CASSEMAVSTGELFF.